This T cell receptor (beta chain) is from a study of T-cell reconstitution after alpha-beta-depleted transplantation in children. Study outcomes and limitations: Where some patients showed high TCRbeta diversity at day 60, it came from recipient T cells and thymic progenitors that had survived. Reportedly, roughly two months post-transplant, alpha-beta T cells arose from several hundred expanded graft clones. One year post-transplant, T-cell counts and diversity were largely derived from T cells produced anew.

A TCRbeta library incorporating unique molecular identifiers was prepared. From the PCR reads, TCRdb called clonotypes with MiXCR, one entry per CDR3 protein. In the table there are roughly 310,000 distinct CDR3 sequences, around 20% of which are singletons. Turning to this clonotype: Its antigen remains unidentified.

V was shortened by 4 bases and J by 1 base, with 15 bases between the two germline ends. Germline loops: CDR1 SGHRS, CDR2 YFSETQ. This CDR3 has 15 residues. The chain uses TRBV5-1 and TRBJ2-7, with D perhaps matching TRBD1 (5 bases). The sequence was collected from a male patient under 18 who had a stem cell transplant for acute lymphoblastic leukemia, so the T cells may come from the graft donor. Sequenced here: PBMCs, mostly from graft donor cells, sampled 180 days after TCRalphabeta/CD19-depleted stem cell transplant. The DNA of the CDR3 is TGCGCCAGCAGCCCGCAGGGTGCGTTTTCCTACGAGCAGTACTTC. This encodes CASSPQGAFSYEQYF.